These T cell receptor beta chains were read from a single sample in a study of blood T cell repertoires in COVID-19. The repertoire was sequenced with immunoSEQ multiplex PCR; TCRdb's copy has only in-frame clones and lacks some. The data hold more than 100,000 clones, with 80% to 85% observed a single time. Source material: peripheral blood. These receptors were collected from a woman in her thirties who had recovered from COVID-19. CDR3s include the opening cysteine and the closing phenylalanine or tryptophan. D genes are given only for firm matches. A row's size may be missing; if present it is once, few, many or a size class.

V	D	J	size	CDR3	DNA
TRBV2	TRBD1	TRBJ1-2	.	CASRTGTVNGYTF	TGTGCCAGCAGAACTGGGACAGTTAATGGCTACACCTTC
TRBV11-1	TRBD1	TRBJ1-1	.	CASGKPGGTGNTEAFF	TGTGCCAGCGGCAAGCCAGGGGGGACAGGGAACACTGAAGCTTTCTTT
TRBV10-3	.	TRBJ1-4	.	CAISTRNTGPTNEKLFF	TGTGCCATCAGCACTCGGAATACAGGGCCAACTAATGAAAAACTGTTTTTT
TRBV7-2	.	TRBJ2-2	.	CASSLVAGTGELFF	TGTGCCAGCAGCTTAGTGGCGGGGACCGGGGAGCTGTTTTTT
TRBV5-6	.	TRBJ2-5	.	CASSRGSETQYF	TGTGCCAGCAGCAGGGGGTCGGAGACCCAGTACTTC
TRBV25-1	.	TRBJ2-1	.	CASRAYAYNEQFF	TGTGCCAGCAGGGCATACGCCTACAATGAGCAGTTCTTC
TRBV7-6	.	TRBJ2-3	large	CASSVGSLDSGDTQYF	TGTGCCAGCAGCGTAGGCTCTTTGGACAGCGGAGATACGCAGTATTTT
TRBV5-4	TRBD1	TRBJ1-1	.	CASSLPSFEGQIIEAFF	TGTGCCAGCAGCTTGCCATCTTTCGAGGGACAGATAATAGAAGCTTTCTTT
TRBV5-5	.	TRBJ2-3	.	CASSLLLASTDTQYF	TGTGCCAGCAGCTTGCTCCTAGCTAGCACAGATACGCAGTATTTT
TRBV30	TRBD1	TRBJ1-1	few	CAWNRGLGSAEAFF	TGTGCCTGGAACAGGGGCCTGGGGAGCGCTGAAGCTTTCTTT
TRBV4-1	TRBD2	TRBJ2-1	.	CASSRSRGLNEQFF	TGCGCCAGCAGCCGATCGAGGGGACTAAATGAGCAGTTCTTC
TRBV10-1	.	TRBJ2-1	.	CASSTGSYNEQFF	TGCGCCAGCTCAACGGGCTCCTACAATGAGCAGTTCTTC
TRBV5-1	.	TRBJ2-6	.	CASSLAVGVGANVLTF	TGCGCCAGCAGCTTGGCCGTAGGGGTTGGGGCCAACGTCCTGACTTTC
TRBV10-2	TRBD1	TRBJ2-3	.	CASSGGQGTIKLQYF	TGCGCCAGCAGTGGTGGACAGGGGACCATAAAGTTGCAGTATTTT
TRBV5-8	.	TRBJ2-7	.	CASSLVREAYEQYF	TGTGCCAGCAGCTTGGTCCGCGAGGCATACGAGCAGTACTTC
TRBV9	.	TRBJ2-7	.	CASSGTVGDLGEQYF	TGTGCCAGCAGCGGGACCGTCGGGGATTTAGGCGAGCAGTACTTC
TRBV3-1/TRBV3-2	.	TRBJ2-1	once	CASSLQGGYNEQFF	TGTGCCAGCAGCCTCCAGGGGGGTTACAATGAGCAGTTCTTC
TRBV13	TRBD1	TRBJ1-3	once	CASSPGQPGNTIYF	TGTGCCAGCAGCCCGGGACAGCCTGGAAACACCATATATTTT
TRBV12-5	.	TRBJ2-3	.	CASGLNRLAPPDTQYF	TGTGCTAGTGGTTTAAATCGGCTAGCGCCCCCAGATACGCAGTATTTT
TRBV4-1	TRBD1	TRBJ1-5	.	CASSLRTGSNQPQHF	TGCGCCAGCAGCCTGCGGACAGGTTCTAATCAGCCCCAGCATTTT
TRBV9	TRBD1	TRBJ2-7	.	CASSVDGGQDSSYEQYF	TGTGCCAGCAGCGTAGACGGCGGACAGGATTCATCCTACGAGCAGTACTTC
TRBV11-2	.	TRBJ1-1	.	CASSLRGGFNTEAFF	TGTGCCAGCAGCTTGAGGGGGGGGTTCAACACTGAAGCTTTCTTT
TRBV7-8	TRBD1	TRBJ2-3	.	CASSVGQGTGGSTDTQYF	TGTGCCAGCAGCGTCGGACAGGGAACCGGTGGGTCGACAGATACGCAGTATTTT
TRBV5-1	.	TRBJ2-7	.	CASSLAESYEQYF	TGCGCCAGCAGCTTAGCGGAGAGCTACGAGCAGTACTTC
TRBV7-8	.	TRBJ1-5	.	CASNPWGGSGSNQPQHF	TGTGCCAGCAACCCCTGGGGGGGATCGGGGAGCAATCAGCCCCAGCATTTT
TRBV11-1	TRBD1	TRBJ2-2	few	CASSPGQGTGELFF	TGTGCCAGCAGCCCCGGACAGGGAACCGGGGAGCTGTTTTTT
TRBV20-1	TRBD2	TRBJ2-1	.	CSASLGGRASHNDEQFF	TGCAGTGCTAGTTTGGGCGGGAGGGCCTCGCATAACGATGAGCAGTTCTTC
TRBV3-1/TRBV3-2	TRBD1	TRBJ1-4	.	CASSQVRGLSEKLFF	TGTGCCAGCAGCCAAGTGAGGGGGCTAAGTGAAAAACTGTTTTTT
TRBV7-2	TRBD1	TRBJ2-2	.	CASSSPGQGYGELFF	TGTGCCAGCAGCTCGCCGGGACAGGGGTACGGGGAGCTGTTTTTT
TRBV4-2	.	TRBJ1-4	.	CASSQEGGQSNEKLFF	TGTGCCAGCAGCCAAGAAGGCGGACAATCAAATGAAAAACTGTTTTTT
TRBV3-1/TRBV3-2	.	TRBJ2-7	.	CASSPRWASQGNYEQYF	TGTGCCAGCAGCCCTCGATGGGCTAGCCAGGGGAACTACGAGCAGTACTTC
TRBV27	TRBD2	TRBJ2-3	.	CASRLDGTSGTDTQYF	TGTGCCAGCAGGCTGGATGGGACTAGCGGCACAGATACGCAGTATTTT
TRBV10-1	TRBD2	TRBJ2-7	.	CASSESGTSGSYEQYF	TGCGCCAGCAGTGAGTCCGGGACTAGCGGGAGCTACGAGCAGTACTTC
TRBV19	TRBD2	TRBJ2-1	medium-sized	CASRTGGDSYNEQFF	TGTGCCAGTAGGACGGGGGGGGACTCCTACAATGAGCAGTTCTTC
TRBV19	TRBD2	TRBJ2-5	.	CASSAAGGKRTQYF	TGTGCCAGTAGTGCCGCGGGAGGCAAGAGAACCCAGTACTTC
TRBV20-1	.	TRBJ1-1	.	CSASTGTEAFF	TGCAGTGCTAGCACGGGTACTGAAGCTTTCTTT
TRBV4-2	TRBD2	TRBJ2-3	.	CASSQRTSGTSDTQYF	TGTGCCAGCAGCCAGAGGACTAGCGGGACTTCAGATACGCAGTATTTT
TRBV6-1	.	TRBJ1-2	.	CASSEGTARYGYTF	TGTGCCAGCAGTGAAGGGACAGCCCGATATGGCTACACCTTC
TRBV19	.	TRBJ1-1	.	CASSPAAGDTEAFF	TGTGCCAGTAGCCCCGCAGCGGGGGACACTGAAGCTTTCTTT
TRBV28	TRBD1	TRBJ1-3	.	CASSRPGQKPSGNTIYF	TGTGCCAGCAGCCGACCGGGACAGAAGCCCTCTGGAAACACCATATATTTT
TRBV5-6	TRBD1	TRBJ2-2	.	CASSLTGGALGELFF	TGTGCCAGCAGCTTGACAGGGGGCGCTCTCGGGGAGCTGTTTTTT
TRBV5-1	.	TRBJ2-2	.	CASSVVSGPGELFF	TGCGCCAGCAGCGTGGTGTCAGGGCCCGGGGAGCTGTTTTTT
TRBV6-5	.	TRBJ2-1	.	CASKRGSSYNEQFF	TGTGCCAGCAAGAGGGGGAGCTCCTACAATGAGCAGTTCTTC
TRBV19	TRBD2	TRBJ2-1	many	CASSIRVGLAGGHEQFF	TGTGCCAGTAGTATCAGGGTGGGACTAGCGGGAGGGCATGAGCAGTTCTTC
TRBV3-1/TRBV3-2	.	TRBJ2-2	few	CASSPTGSDGELFF	TGTGCCAGCAGCCCTACAGGGTCTGACGGGGAGCTGTTTTTT
TRBV23-1	.	TRBJ1-1	.	CASFGGFSEAFF	TGCGCCAGCTTTGGGGGCTTCTCTGAAGCTTTCTTT
TRBV12-5	TRBD1	TRBJ2-7	.	CASGLGDSTYEQYF	TGTGCTAGTGGTTTAGGGGACAGTACCTACGAGCAGTACTTC
TRBV4-1	TRBD1	TRBJ2-4	.	CASSQEVQGAYPDIQYF	TGCGCCAGCAGCCAAGAGGTCCAGGGGGCGTACCCTGACATTCAGTACTTC
TRBV10-3	.	TRBJ1-2	.	CAIRGQERAGDNYGYTF	TGTGCCATCAGGGGCCAAGAGAGGGCAGGGGATAACTATGGCTACACCTTC
TRBV15	TRBD1	TRBJ1-1	.	CATRKTGTGFSEAFF	TGTGCCACCAGAAAAACCGGGACAGGGTTTTCTGAAGCTTTCTTT
TRBV9	.	TRBJ1-1	.	CASSSAAALRGGTEAFF	TGTGCCAGCAGCTCCGCCGCTGCCCTGAGGGGGGGCACTGAAGCTTTCTTT
TRBV12-2	.	TRBJ1-6	.	CASRLNDWDSSSYNSPLHF	TGTGCAAGTCGCTTAAACGACTGGGACAGTAGCTCCTATAATTCACCCCTCCACTTT
TRBV7-9	.	TRBJ1-6	once	CASSFGWQGNNSPLHF	TGTGCCAGCAGCTTTGGTTGGCAGGGTAACAATTCACCCCTCCACTTT
TRBV20-1	.	TRBJ2-5	.	CSASRGGGETQYF	TGCAGTGCTAGTCGGGGAGGGGGGGAGACCCAGTACTTC